This paragraph reports one TCR beta chain. Its target is not known. TRB was amplified by touch-down multiplex PCR, primer pools A and B combined. TCRdb reworked the multiplex PCR reads into one entry per CDR3 protein, no DNA. This repertoire includes 2,700 or so distinct CDR3 sequences. This record belongs to a study of T cell clusters in autoimmune cytopenias. Study-wide background: The median distinct TRB clonotype count was under 3,000 per sample, from a median roughly 51,000 reads.

TRB was amplified from around 0.25 ug of peripheral blood genomic DNA per sample. Per germline, CDR1 KGHSH and CDR2 LQKENI. The CDR3 is made up of 15 amino acids. Overall study findings and caveats: No experiment has yet validated the function of the T cell clusters defined in silico. Primary autoimmune cytopenia patients appeared to lack physiological T cell clusters present in healthy donors. Exclusive TRB clusters were around 3-fold more numerous in healthy donors than in active autoimmune hepatitis.

The sequence came from a human donor with an autoimmune cytopenia or autoimmune hepatitis (not recorded which). This chain joins TRBV18 and TRBJ2-7; TCRdb designates TRBD1, a call that cannot be tested without DNA. The sequencing input was peripheral blood. CDR3 sequence reads: CASSQASGPSYEQYF.